This TCR beta chain was identified in a study of blood T cell repertoires in COVID-19. On the study more broadly: Samples representing acute and convalescent COVID-19 were sourced from the United States, Italy and Spain.

J gave up 6 bases and V 10 bases, and 8 bases lay outside the gene matches. CDR3 length: 13 residues. CDR1 is MNHEY, CDR2 SMNVEV, per germline (reference sequence). Assay used: immunoSEQ multiplex PCR; TCRdb lists only in-frame clones, some missing. This table holds tens of thousands of clones, 74% found once. Material: peripheral blood. The receptor comes from a man aged 70 or older with COVID-19, enrolled during active disease. This rearrangement joins TRBV27 to TRBJ2-1; 8 positions match TRBD2. In DNA, the CDR3 is TGTGCCACCAGGCGGGGGGCGGGCAATGAGCAGTTCTTC. This encodes CATRRGAGNEQFF.